The source of this T cell receptor (beta chain) is a study of radiotherapy plus CTLA-4 blockade in lung cancer. The CDR3 is 16 amino acids. CDR1 and CDR2 from the germline V gene are MNHEY and SMNVEV (reference sequence). V shed 0 bases and J shed 6 bases, with 15 bases lying between them. Study observations and caveats: Per reports, early blood T cell clone dynamics, plus interferon-beta, forecast response most strongly. TCR clones originating in tumors grew in number in blood after radiotherapy plus ipilimumab.

Concerning this clone itself: Its antigen is unidentified.

TCRdb's copy holds only in-frame clones and misses some; the assay was immunoSEQ multiplex PCR. The data contain roughly 59,000 clones, around three quarters of them singletons. Here the sequenced sample was peripheral blood, taken from a patient treated with radiotherapy plus ipilimumab. The clonotype was recovered from a human donor with non-small cell lung cancer whose response to radiotherapy plus ipilimumab could not be evaluated. The chain couples TRBV27 to TRBJ2-1; maybe TRBD2 (5 bases). CDR3 region: CASSLSVPDYANEQFF. In DNA form, the CDR3 reads TGTGCCAGCAGTTTATCGGTTCCTGACTATGCCAATGAGCAGTTCTTC.